This TCR beta chain is from a study of graft-versus-host responses after intestinal transplantation. In the study overall: Every recipient underwent anti-thymocyte globulin induction, then tacrolimus and steroids for two to four years.

Trimming pared 6 bases from V and 6 bases from J, leaving 15 bases between. CDR1 is SNHLY and CDR2 is FYNNEI in the germline V gene. The length of the CDR3 is 14 residues. Details on this clone: The antigen remains undetermined.

The method was immunoSEQ multiplex PCR; TCRdb's version includes in-frame clones alone and lacks a portion of them. The sample includes tens of thousands of clones, approximately 89% of them seen just once. Study-wide results and limits: Allograft graft-versus-host to host-versus-graft clonal ratios ran high in patients with graft-donor T cell macrochimerism. Some GvH clones were seen earlier in gut or blood, suggesting intestinal origin.

Sequencing used unstimulated CD4+ T cells sorted from spleen or lymph node cells, obtained before transplant. The TCR originated in a human donor who was the organ donor for an intestinal transplant. The chain couples TRBV2 to TRBJ2-1; D may be TRBD1 (5 bases). The CDR3 coding sequence is TGTGCCAGCAGGGCCTTAACAGGAAGCAATGAGCAGTTCTTC. Its protein product is CASRALTGSNEQFF.